Reported below is one TCR beta chain. The antigen is unknown. This entry comes from a study of cytomegalovirus exposure and HLA in healthy donors. PCR was performed using 60 Vbeta and 13 Jbeta primers. Measured with immunoSEQ multiplex PCR; TCRdb has only the in-frame clones, and not every one. The sample lists roughly 180,000 clones, approximately 80% occurring once. Study-level points and caveats: In vitro experiments confirmed that three CMV-associated chains were specific for CMV antigens. The listing of about 150 TCR beta chains classed them as cytomegalovirus-associated.

After removal of 0 bases from V and 3 bases from J, the junction contained 2 bases not matched to a gene. The CDR3 length is 16 residues. The V gene's germline CDR1 is SGHVS and CDR2 FQNEAQ. V is TRBV7-8 and J is TRBJ2-7; 13 nucleotides align to TRBD2. Sequences were obtained from PBMCs. The TCR comes from a girl aged 10-17 years in good health and CMV-seropositive. Here the CDR3 reads CASSLARTSGSYEQYF. CDR3 bases: TGTGCCAGCAGCTTAGCTCGGACTAGCGGGAGCTACGAGCAGTACTTC.